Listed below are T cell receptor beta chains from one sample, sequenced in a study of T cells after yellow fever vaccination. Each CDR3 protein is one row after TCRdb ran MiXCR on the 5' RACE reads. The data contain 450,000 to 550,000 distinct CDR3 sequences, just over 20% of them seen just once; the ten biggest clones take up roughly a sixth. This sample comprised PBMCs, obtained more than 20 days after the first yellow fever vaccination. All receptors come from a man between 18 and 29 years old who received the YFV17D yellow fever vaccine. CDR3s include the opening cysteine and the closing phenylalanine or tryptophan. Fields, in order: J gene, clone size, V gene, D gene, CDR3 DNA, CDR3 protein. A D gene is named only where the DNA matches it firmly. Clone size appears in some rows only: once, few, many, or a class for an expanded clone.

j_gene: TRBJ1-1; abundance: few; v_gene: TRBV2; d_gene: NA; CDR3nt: TGTGCCAGCTCTGTCGATCTGAACACTGAAGCTTTCTTT; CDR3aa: CASSVDLNTEAFF
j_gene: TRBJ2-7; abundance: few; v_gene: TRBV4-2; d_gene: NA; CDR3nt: TGTGCCAGCAGCCAAGATTCGGGGAGCGAGCAGTACTTC; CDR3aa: CASSQDSGSEQYF
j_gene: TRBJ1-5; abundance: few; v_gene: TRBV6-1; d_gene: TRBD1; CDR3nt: TGTGCCAGCAGTGATGGGACAGGGTGGGATCAGCCCCAGCATTTT; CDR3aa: CASSDGTGWDQPQHF
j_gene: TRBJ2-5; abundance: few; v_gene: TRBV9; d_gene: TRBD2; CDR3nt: TGTGCCAGCAGCGTACGGCCTAGCGGGGCCCAAGAGACCCAGTACTTC; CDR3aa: CASSVRPSGAQETQYF
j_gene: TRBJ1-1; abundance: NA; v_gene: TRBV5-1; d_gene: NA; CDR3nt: TGCGCCAGCAGCTGGGACGGATCGAACACTGAAGCTTTCTTT; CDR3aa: CASSWDGSNTEAFF
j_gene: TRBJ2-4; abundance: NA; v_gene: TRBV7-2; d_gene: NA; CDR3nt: TGTGCCAGCAGCTTTTTCGACAGGGCCAAAAACATTCAGTACTTC; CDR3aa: CASSFFDRAKNIQYF
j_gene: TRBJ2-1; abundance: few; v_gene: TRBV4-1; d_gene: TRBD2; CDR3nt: TGCGCCAGCAGCCCCGGACTAGATCTAGGGCAGTTCTTC; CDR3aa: CASSPGLDLGQFF
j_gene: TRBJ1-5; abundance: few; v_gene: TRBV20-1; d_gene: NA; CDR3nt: TGCAGTGCGCTACCGGGGGGAGGTCAGCCCCAGCATTTT; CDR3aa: CSALPGGGQPQHF
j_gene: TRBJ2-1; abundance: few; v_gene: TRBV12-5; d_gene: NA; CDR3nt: TGTGCTAGTGGTTTGGCCAGGTGGGTCAGACAGAATGAGCAGTTCTTC; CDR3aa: CASGLARWVRQNEQFF
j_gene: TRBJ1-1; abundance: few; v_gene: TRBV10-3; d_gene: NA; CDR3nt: TGTGCCATCAGCCCGACAGGGAACACTGAAGCTTTCTTT; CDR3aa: CAISPTGNTEAFF
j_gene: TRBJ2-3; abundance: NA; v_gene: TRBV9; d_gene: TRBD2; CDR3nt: TGTGCCAGCAGCCCACTTGGGACTAGCGGGGGGTACACAGATACGCAGTATTTT; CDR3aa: CASSPLGTSGGYTDTQYF
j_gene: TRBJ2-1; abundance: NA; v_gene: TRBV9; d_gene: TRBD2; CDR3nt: TGTGCCAGCAGCGTAGACCCTAGCGGGAGCAATGAGCAGTTCTTC; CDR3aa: CASSVDPSGSNEQFF
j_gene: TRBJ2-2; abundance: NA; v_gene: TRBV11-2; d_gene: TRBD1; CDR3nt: TGTGCCAGCAGCTTAGAGCGGGACAGGGGGAACACCGGGGAGCTGTTTTTT; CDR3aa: CASSLERDRGNTGELFF
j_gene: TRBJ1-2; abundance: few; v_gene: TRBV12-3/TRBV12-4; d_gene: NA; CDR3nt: TGTGCCAGCAGTTTACCAGGGGATTTGGGGGGCTACACCTTC; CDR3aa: CASSLPGDLGGYTF
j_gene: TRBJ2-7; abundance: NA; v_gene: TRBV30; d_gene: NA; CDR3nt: TGTGCCTGGAGTCCCCAGGGGAACTACGAGCAGTACTTC; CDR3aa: CAWSPQGNYEQYF
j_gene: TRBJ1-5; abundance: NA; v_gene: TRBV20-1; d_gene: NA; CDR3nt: TGCAGTGCGCAATACAGGTACAATCAGCCCCAGCATTTT; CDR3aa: CSAQYRYNQPQHF
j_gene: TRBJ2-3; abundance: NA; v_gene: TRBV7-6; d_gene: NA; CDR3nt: TGTGCCAGCAGCTTAGGCGCGGGGGCTATCACAGATACGCAGTATTTT; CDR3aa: CASSLGAGAITDTQYF
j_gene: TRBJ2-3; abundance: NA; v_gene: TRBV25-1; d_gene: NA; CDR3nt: TGTGCCAGCAGTAGCCTCCCCGGGGTTTTCGGTACGCAGTATTTT; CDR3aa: CASSSLPGVFGTQYF
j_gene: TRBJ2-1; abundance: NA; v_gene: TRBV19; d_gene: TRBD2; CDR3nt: TGTGCCAGTAGTATCCGGGGGGTAGGGACCAACAATGAGCAGTTCTTC; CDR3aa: CASSIRGVGTNNEQFF
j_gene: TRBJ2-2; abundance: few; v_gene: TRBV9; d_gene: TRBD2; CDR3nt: TGTGCCAGCAGTGATACCAGCGGGGGGCGGGGCACCGGGGAGCTGTTTTTT; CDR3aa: CASSDTSGGRGTGELFF
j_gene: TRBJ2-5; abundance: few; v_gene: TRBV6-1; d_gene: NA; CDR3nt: TGTGCCAGCAGTGTCACCCGACTCGACAGTAGGATTCAAGAGACCCAGTACTTC; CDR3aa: CASSVTRLDSRIQETQYF
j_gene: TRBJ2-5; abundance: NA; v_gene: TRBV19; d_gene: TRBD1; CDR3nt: TGTGCCAGTAGGGGACAGGGTTACGAGACCCAGTACTTC; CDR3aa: CASRGQGYETQYF
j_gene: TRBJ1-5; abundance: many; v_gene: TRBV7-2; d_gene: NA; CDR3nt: TGTGCCAGCAGCTTAGAGGGCTCAAGCAATCAGCCCCAGCATTTT; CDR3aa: CASSLEGSSNQPQHF
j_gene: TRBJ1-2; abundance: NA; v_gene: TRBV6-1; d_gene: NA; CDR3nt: TGTGCCAGCAGCTTCAGACAGGCCCGGGGGAACTATGGCTACACCTTC; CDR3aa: CASSFRQARGNYGYTF
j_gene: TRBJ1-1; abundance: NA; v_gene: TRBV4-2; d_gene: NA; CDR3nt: TGTGCCAGCAGCCAAGATCGGGTAATGGAAGCTTTCTTT; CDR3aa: CASSQDRVMEAFF
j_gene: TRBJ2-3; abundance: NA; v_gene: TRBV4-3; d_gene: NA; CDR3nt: TGCGCCAGCAGTCAAGGTTACGGGGGCGGCACAGATACGCAGTATTTT; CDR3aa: CASSQGYGGGTDTQYF
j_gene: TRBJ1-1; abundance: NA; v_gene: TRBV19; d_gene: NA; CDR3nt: TGTGCCAGTTTGAGGAGGGGCCAGAACACTGAAGCTTTCTTT; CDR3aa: CASLRRGQNTEAFF
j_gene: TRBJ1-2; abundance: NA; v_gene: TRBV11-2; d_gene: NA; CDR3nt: TGTGCCAGCAGCAGACGGAGCTATGGCTACACCTTC; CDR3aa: CASSRRSYGYTF
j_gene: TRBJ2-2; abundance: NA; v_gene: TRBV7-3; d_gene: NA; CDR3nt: TGTGCCAGCAGGGGCAGGGGGAACACCGGGGAGCTGTTTTTT; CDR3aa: CASRGRGNTGELFF
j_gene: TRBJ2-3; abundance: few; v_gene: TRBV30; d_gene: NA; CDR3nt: TGTGCCTGGAGTGGCGCAGGGGGGTTCGCAGATACGCAGTATTTT; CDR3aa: CAWSGAGGFADTQYF
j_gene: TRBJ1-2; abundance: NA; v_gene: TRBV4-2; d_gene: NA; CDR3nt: TGTGCCAGCAGCCAAGGGGTCCGGAGTGGCTACACCTTC; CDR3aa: CASSQGVRSGYTF
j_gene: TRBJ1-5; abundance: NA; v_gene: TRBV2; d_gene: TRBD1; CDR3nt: TGTGCCAGCAGTGCGGCAGGGGGTCCCTCCCCCCAGCATTTT; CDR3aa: CASSAAGGPSPQHF
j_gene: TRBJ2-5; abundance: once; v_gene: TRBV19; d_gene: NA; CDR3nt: TGTGCCAGTAGTCAGGGGGGTCTTTCGGAGACCCAGTACTTC; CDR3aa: CASSQGGLSETQYF
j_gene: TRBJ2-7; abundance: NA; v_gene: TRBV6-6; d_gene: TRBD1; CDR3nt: TGTGCCAGCAGTTACACGGACAGGGTTTGGTACTTC; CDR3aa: CASSYTDRVWYF
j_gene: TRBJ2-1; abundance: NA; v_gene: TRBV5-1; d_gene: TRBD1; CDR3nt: TGCGCCAGCAGGAATACAGGGGGAGCCGGAAATGAGCAGTTCTTC; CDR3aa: CASRNTGGAGNEQFF